The 10 T cell receptor beta chains below all came from one sample that was sequenced in a study of T cells after yellow fever vaccination. TCRdb reanalysed the 5' RACE reads using MiXCR and keeps one entry per CDR3 protein. The sample has just under 600,000 distinct CDR3 sequences, approximately 13% seen once. The sample was PBMCs, taken on the day of the yellow fever booster vaccination. Receptor source: a man aged 30-40 years who received the YFV17D yellow fever vaccine.

This clonotype came up a few times. The chain joins TRBV10-3 to TRBJ2-1, with TRBD2 matching 7 bases. J was trimmed by 6 bases and V by 9 bases; bases with no gene match: 8. The germline V gene encodes CDR1 ENHRY and CDR2 SYGVKD. The CDR3 is 13 amino acids. The DNA of the CDR3 is TGTGCCATGACGGGGGGAGCCGGCAATGAGCAGTTCTTC. This translates into CAMTGGAGNEQFF.

This clonotype was seen ten or more times. The chain joins TRBV20-1 to TRBJ2-5; D is possibly TRBD1 (6 bases). Trimming took off 3 bases at V and 0 bases at J, with 14 bases between the two ends. The CDR3 spans 15 residues. Germline V gives CDR1 DFQATT, CDR2 SNEGSKA (reference sequence). The CDR3 sequence: CSARTPNRDQETQYF. CDR3 DNA sequence: TGCAGTGCTAGGACTCCCAACAGGGACCAAGAGACCCAGTACTTC.

Concerning this clonotype itself: Sequence at one end of the junction differs from germline and may be a read error. The V gene is TRBV20-1, the J gene TRBJ2-3; 9 bases align to TRBD2. The CDR3 totals 16 residues. Germline V lookup: CDR1 DFQATT, CDR2 SNEGSKA (reference sequence). CDR3 nucleotides: TGCTGTGCTAGAGTTGGTAGCGGGAGAAGCACAGATACGCAGTATTTT. Its protein product is CCARVGSGRSTDTQYF.

This clonotype showed up just a few times. J is TRBJ1-3 and V is TRBV6-1; D gene ambiguous. There are 14 residues in the CDR3. Germline CDR1 is MNHNS and CDR2 is SASEGT. Trimming took off 6 bases at V and 2 bases at J, with 11 bases between the two ends. In nucleotides, the CDR3 is TGTGCCAGCAGCTCAAGATCCACTGGAAACACCATATATTTT. Amino acids: CASSSRSTGNTIYF.

This chain uses TRBV7-8 with TRBJ2-7; TRBD1 matches at 10 bases. CDR1 is SGHVS, CDR2 FQNEAQ, per germline. The CDR3 runs 15 residues. With V trimmed by 0 bases and J by 5 bases, 4 bases remained unmatched. The CDR3 DNA follows: TGTGCCAGCAGCTTAGCCGGGACAGGGGCGCACGAGCAGTACTTC. Its translation: CASSLAGTGAHEQYF.

This clonotype has more than one count but fewer than ten. The chain recombines TRBV20-1 with TRBJ2-7, with D possibly being TRBD2 (6 bases). The CDR3 consists of 12 residues. Trimming stripped 3 bases from V and 5 bases from J, with 11 bases between. Germline V CDR1 and CDR2: DFQATT, SNEGSKA (reference sequence). This CDR3 is CSASGSNHEQYF. CDR3 nucleotide sequence: TGCAGTGCTAGCGGGAGTAACCACGAGCAGTACTTC.

This clonotype was picked up a small number of times. The rearrangement uses TRBV20-1 and TRBJ2-1, with TRBD2 matching 10 bases. This CDR3 has 15 residues. CDR1 and CDR2 from the germline V gene are DFQATT and SNEGSKA (reference sequence). The ends lost 5 bases at V and 1 base at J; junction bases unmatched: 5. The CDR3 region has the DNA TGCAGTGCTCCTACTAGCGGGAAGTCCTACAATGAGCAGTTCTTC. This sequence encodes CSAPTSGKSYNEQFF.

The rearrangement uses TRBV10-3 and TRBJ2-1; 14 bases agree with TRBD2. V was clipped by 8 bases and J by 3 bases; unmatched bases: 12. Germline V gene lookup returns CDR1 ENHRY and CDR2 SYGVKD. The CDR3 consists of 18 residues. CDR3 loop: CAIAAGLAGVGNYNEQFF. CDR3 DNA sequence: TGTGCCATCGCCGCGGGACTAGCGGGAGTGGGTAACTACAATGAGCAGTTCTTC.

This clonotype came up a few times. This rearrangement joins TRBV7-2 to TRBJ2-5; 8 nucleotides agree with TRBD2. The trim removed 5 bases at V and 5 bases at J, leaving 4 bases unmatched. The V gene's germline CDR1 is SGHTA and CDR2 FQGNSA. There are 13 residues in the CDR3. The DNA for the CDR3 is TGTGCCAGCAGCAATCAGCGGGGGGAGACCCAGTACTTC. Residues: CASSNQRGETQYF.

The chain uses TRBV15 and TRBJ2-5; tentatively, D is TRBD2 (5 bases). The V gene's germline CDR1 is LNHNV and CDR2 YYDKDF (reference sequence). CDR3 length equals 13 residues. With 1 base removed from V and 4 bases from J, the gap between germline ends came to 7 bases. CDR3 sequence (DNA): TGTGCCACCAGCAGAGGAGGGAGAGAGACCCAGTACTTC. Translated, it gives CATSRGGRETQYF.